This TCR beta chain derives from a study of blood T cell repertoires in COVID-19. About the study: Sources were T cells, B-cell-depleted T cells, or PBMCs; the material itself was cDNA or gDNA.

V dropped 4 bases and J dropped 9 bases, with 13 bases sitting between them. Germline CDR1 reads SGHVS; CDR2 reads FQNEAQ. The CDR3 totals 13 residues. Clones were sequenced by immunoSEQ multiplex PCR, and TCRdb holds only the in-frame ones, with some missing. The table shows around 100,000 clones, with more than 75% occurring only once. This clone was found a few times. The chain carries TRBV7-8 and TRBJ2-1, with D perhaps matching TRBD1 (6 bases). The material sequenced was peripheral blood. This TCR came from a human donor in a cohort sampled during active COVID-19. CDR3 bases: TGTGCCAGCAGCTACAGGGACGCCCGTGAGCAGTTCTTC. This translates into CASSYRDAREQFF.